Presented here are 4 T cell receptor beta chains from one specimen sequenced in a study of blood T cell repertoires in COVID-19. Assay: immunoSEQ multiplex PCR; the TCRdb copy retains only in-frame clones and omits some. The repertoire has 150,000 or so clones, about 81% of them found once; the top ten carry roughly a tenth. Sample: peripheral blood. These receptor sequences come from a human donor in a cohort sampled during active COVID-19.

Here the CDR3 reads CATSVANTGELFF. CDR3 sequence (DNA): TGTGCCACCAGTGTCGCGAACACCGGGGAGCTGTTTTTT. V gene TRBV24-1 combines with J gene TRBJ2-2, with D hard to call. This CDR3 is 13 amino acids long. Per germline, CDR1 KGHDR and CDR2 SFDVKD. Trimming cost V 5 bases and J 0 bases, with 3 bases left between them.

The V and J genes are TRBV5-8 and TRBJ1-5, with D perhaps matching TRBD1 (6 bases). Germline lookup yields CDR1 SGHTS and CDR2 YDEGEE. V lost 6 bases to trimming and J lost 0 bases, with 19 bases between them. This CDR3 region has 17 residues. DNA of the CDR3: TGTGCCAGCATGTCCGGACAGTCCTCTTATAGCAATCAGCCCCAGCATTTT. This encodes CASMSGQSSYSNQPQHF.

The chain is built from TRBV7-6 and TRBJ1-2, with 9 bases matching TRBD1. This CDR3 is 15 amino acids long. The germline V gene encodes CDR1 SGHVS and CDR2 FNYEAQ. Germline trimming cut 3 bases from V and 8 bases from J; bases unmatched to any gene: 10. DNA of the CDR3: TGTGCCAGCAGCTTGGGGACAGGGCTTCTGGGCGGCTACACCTTC. Translated: CASSLGTGLLGGYTF.

The V and J genes are TRBV2 and TRBJ2-5; TRBD1 aligns across 7 bases. The CDR3 covers 15 residues. Germline V CDR1 and CDR2: SNHLY, FYNNEI. Trimming cost V 2 bases and J 2 bases; bases outside gene matches: 5. This chain's CDR3 is CASSETGAPQETQYF. The CDR3 DNA is TGTGCCAGCAGTGAAACAGGGGCCCCTCAAGAGACCCAGTACTTC. The full variable domain, rest sourced from reference TRBV2 and TRBJ2-5, is EPEVTQTPSHQVTQMGQEVILRCVPISNHLYFYWYRQILGQKVEFLVSFYNNEISEKSEIFDDQFSVERPDGSNFTLKIRSTKLEDSAMYFCASSETGAPQETQYFGPGTRLLVL.